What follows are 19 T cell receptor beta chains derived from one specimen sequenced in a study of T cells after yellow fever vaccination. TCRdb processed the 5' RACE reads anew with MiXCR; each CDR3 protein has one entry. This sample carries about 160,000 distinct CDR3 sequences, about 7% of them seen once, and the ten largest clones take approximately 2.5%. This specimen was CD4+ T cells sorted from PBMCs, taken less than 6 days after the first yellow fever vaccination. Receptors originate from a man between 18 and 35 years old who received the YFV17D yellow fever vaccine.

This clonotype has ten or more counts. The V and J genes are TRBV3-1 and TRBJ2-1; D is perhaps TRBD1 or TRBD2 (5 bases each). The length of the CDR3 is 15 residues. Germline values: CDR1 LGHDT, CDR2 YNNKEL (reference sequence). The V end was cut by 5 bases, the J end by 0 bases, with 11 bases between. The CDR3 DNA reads TGTGCCAGCAGCGGGACGGCTAGCTCCTACAATGAGCAGTTCTTC. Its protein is CASSGTASSYNEQFF.

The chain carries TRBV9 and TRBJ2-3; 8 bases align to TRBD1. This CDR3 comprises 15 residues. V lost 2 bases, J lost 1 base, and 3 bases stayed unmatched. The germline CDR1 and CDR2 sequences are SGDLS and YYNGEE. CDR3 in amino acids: CASSVLQGGTDTQYF. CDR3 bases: TGTGCCAGCAGCGTGTTACAGGGGGGCACAGATACGCAGTATTTT.

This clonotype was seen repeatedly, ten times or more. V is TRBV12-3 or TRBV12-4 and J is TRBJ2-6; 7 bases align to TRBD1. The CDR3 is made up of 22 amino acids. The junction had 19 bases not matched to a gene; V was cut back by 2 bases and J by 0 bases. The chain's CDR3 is CASSLPEDRLSLSHSGANVLTF. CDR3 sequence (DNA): TGTGCCAGCAGTTTACCAGAGGACAGGTTAAGCCTCTCGCACTCTGGGGCCAACGTCCTGACTTTC.

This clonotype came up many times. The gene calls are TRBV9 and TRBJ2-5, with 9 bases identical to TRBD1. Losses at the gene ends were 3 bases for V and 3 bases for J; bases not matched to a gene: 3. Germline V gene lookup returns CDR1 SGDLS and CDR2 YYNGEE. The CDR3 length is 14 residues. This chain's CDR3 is CASSEGQGKETQYF. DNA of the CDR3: TGTGCCAGCAGCGAGGGACAGGGCAAAGAGACCCAGTACTTC.

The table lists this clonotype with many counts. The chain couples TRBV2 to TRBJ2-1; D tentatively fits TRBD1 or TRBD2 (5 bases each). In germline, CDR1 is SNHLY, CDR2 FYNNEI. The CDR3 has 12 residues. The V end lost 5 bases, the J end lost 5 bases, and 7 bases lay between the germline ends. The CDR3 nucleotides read TGTGCCAGCAGTTGGGACGACAATGAGCAGTTCTTC. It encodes CASSWDDNEQFF.

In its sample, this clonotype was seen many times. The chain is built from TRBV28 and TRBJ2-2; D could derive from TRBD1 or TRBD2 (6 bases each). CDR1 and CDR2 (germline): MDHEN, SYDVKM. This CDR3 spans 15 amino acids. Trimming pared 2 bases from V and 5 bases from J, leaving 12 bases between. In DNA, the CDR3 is TGTGCCAGCAGTTTAGGGGGGCTGGTAACCGGGGAGCTGTTTTTT. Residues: CASSLGGLVTGELFF.

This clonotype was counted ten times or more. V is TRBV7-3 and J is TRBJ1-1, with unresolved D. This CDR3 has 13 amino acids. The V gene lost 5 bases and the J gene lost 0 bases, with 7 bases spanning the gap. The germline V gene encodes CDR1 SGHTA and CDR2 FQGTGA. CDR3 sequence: CASSPSMNTEAFF. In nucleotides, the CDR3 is TGTGCCAGCAGCCCTAGCATGAACACTGAAGCTTTCTTT. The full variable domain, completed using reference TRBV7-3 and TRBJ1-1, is GAGVSQTPSNKVTEKGKYVELRCDPISGHTALYWYRQSLGQGPEFLIYFQGTGAADDSGLPNDRFFAVRPEGSVSTLKIQRTERGDSAVYLCASSPSMNTEAFFGQGTRLTVV.

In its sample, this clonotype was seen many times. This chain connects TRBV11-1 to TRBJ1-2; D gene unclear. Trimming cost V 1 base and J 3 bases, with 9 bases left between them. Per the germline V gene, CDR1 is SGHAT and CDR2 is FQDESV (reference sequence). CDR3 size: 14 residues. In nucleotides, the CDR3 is TGTGCCAGCAGCTTAGGGTGGCAGGACTATGGCTACACCTTC. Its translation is CASSLGWQDYGYTF. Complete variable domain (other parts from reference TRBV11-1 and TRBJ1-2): EAEVAQSPRYKITEKSQAVAFWCDPISGHATLYWYRQILGQGPELLVQFQDESVVDDSQLPKDRFSAERLKGVDSTLKIQPAELGDSAMYLCASSLGWQDYGYTFGSGTRLTVV.

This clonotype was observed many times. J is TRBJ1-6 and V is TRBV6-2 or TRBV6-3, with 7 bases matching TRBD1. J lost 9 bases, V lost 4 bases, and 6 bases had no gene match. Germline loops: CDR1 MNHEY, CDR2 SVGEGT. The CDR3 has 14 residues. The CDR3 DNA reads TGTGCCAGCAGTTCCAACAGGGGACCTTCACCCCTCCACTTT. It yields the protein CASSSNRGPSPLHF.

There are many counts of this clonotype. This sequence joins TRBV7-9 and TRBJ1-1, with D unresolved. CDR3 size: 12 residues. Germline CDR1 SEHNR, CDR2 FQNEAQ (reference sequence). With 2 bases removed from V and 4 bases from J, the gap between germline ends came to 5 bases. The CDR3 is CASSLSSTEAFF. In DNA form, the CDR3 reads TGTGCCAGCAGCTTAAGTTCCACTGAAGCTTTCTTT.

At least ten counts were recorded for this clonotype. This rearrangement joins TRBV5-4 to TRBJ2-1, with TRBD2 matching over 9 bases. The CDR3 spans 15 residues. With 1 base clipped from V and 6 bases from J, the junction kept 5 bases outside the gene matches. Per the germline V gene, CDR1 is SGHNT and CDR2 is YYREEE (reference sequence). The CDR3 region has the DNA TGTGCCAGCAGCTTGAGGGCGGGGGGGTCCAATGAGCAGTTCTTC. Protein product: CASSLRAGGSNEQFF.

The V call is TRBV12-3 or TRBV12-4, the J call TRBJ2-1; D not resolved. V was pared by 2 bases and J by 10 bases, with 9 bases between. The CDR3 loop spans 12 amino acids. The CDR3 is CASSLQVREQFF. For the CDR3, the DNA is TGTGCCAGCAGTTTACAGGTGCGGGAGCAGTTCTTC.

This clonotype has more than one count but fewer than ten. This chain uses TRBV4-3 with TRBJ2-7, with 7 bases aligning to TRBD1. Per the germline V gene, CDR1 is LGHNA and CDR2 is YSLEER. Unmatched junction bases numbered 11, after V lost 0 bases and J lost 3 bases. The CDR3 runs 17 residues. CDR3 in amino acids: CASSQDFSGTAYYEQYF. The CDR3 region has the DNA TGCGCCAGCAGCCAAGACTTTTCCGGGACAGCTTACTACGAGCAGTACTTC.

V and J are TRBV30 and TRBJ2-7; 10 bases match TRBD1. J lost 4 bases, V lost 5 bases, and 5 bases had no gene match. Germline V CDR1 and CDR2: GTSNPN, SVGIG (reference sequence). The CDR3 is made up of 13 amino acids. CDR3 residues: CAWDWTGGYEQYF. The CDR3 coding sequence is TGTGCCTGGGACTGGACAGGGGGTTACGAGCAGTACTTC.

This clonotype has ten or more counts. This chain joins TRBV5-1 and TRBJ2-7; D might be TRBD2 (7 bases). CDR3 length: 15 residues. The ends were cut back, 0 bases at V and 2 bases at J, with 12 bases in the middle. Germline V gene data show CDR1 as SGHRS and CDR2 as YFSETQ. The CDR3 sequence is CASSLAPGGAYEQYF. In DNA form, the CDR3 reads TGCGCCAGCAGCTTGGCGCCGGGGGGCGCCTACGAGCAGTACTTC.

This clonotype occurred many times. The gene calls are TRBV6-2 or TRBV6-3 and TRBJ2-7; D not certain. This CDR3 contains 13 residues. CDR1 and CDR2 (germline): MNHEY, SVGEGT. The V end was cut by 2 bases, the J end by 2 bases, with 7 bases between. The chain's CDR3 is CASSYRWAYEQYF. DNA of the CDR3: TGTGCCAGCAGTTACAGGTGGGCCTACGAGCAGTACTTC.

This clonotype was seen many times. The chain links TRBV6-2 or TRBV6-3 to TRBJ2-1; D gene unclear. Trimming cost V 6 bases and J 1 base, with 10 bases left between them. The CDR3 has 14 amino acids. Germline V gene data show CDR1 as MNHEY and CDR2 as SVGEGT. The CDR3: CASSPGQSYNEQFF. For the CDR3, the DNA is TGTGCCAGCAGCCCCGGCCAGTCCTACAATGAGCAGTTCTTC.

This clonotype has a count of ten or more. The CDR3 spells CASSSTGGNTYEQYF. Here the CDR3 DNA reads TGCGCCAGCAGCTCCACGGGGGGTAATACCTACGAGCAGTACTTC. The rearrangement uses TRBV5-1 and TRBJ2-7, with 7 bases identical to TRBD2. Germline assignment: CDR1 SGHRS and CDR2 YFSETQ. The V and J ends lost 3 bases and 2 bases, in that order; junction bases with no gene match: 8. This CDR3 is 15 amino acids long.

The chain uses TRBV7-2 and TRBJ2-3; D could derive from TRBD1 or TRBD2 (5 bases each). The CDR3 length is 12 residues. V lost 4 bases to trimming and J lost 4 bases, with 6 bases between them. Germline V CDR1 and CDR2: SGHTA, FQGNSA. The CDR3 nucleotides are TGTGCCAGCAGCTCGGGGCCAGATACGCAGTATTTT. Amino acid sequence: CASSSGPDTQYF.